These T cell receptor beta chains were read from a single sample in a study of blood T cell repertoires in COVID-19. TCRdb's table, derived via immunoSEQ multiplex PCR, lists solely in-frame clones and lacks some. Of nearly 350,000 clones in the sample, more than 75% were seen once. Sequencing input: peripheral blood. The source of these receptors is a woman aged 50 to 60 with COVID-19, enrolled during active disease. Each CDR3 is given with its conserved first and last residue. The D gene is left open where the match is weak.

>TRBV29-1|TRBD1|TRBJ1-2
CSARTGGVIGGYTF
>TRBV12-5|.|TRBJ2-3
CASGSTGDTQYF
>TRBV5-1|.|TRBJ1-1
CASSSGSNKNTEAFF
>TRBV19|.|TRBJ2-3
CASSLGQTTDTQYF
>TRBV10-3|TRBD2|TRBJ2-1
CAIRRSGGYNEQFF
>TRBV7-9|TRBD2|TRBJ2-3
CASSTSAHGDTQYF
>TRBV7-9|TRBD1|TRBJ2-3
CASNYQTGGADTQYF
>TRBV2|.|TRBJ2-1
CASTRGRGFNEQFF
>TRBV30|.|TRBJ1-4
CAWSGDVGAEKLFF
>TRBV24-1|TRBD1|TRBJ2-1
CATSDLTPGTGLMRSYNEQFF
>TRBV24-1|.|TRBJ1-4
CATRPPQGINEKLFF
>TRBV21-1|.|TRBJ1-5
CASSKRKDRRVSNQPQHF
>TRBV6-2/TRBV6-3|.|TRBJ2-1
CASSYVGLPGDEQFF
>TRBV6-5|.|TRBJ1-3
CASSTKTGSGNTIYF
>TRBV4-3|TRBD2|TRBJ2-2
CASSHQTGTSGYTGELFF
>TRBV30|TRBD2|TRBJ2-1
CAWTNGVAGELGEQFF
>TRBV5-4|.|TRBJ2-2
CASRGSRGGELFF
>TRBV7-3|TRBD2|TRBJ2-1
CASSFGGRADNEQFF
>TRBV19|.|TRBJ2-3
CASSQWGEDTQYF
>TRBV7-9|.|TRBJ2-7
CASSFRSHEQYF
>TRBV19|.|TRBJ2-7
CASKGQGTYEQYF
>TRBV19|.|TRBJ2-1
CASSPNHGWRYNEQFF
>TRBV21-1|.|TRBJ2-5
CASSKAVQETQYF
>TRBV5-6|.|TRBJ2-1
CASSSDSGSSYNEQFF
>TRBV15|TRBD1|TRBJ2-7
CATSKSDRVTYEQYF
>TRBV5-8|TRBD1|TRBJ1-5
CASSSRGPYSNQPQHF
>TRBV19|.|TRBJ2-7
CASSEFSHEQYF
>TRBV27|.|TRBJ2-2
CASSSQTPGGGSSLAGELFF
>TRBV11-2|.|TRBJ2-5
CASSHSTSRQETQYF
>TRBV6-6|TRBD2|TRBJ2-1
CASRAGGSSYNEQFF
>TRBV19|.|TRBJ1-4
CASSKKTGNEKLFF
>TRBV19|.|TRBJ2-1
CASSIGGRSYNEQFF
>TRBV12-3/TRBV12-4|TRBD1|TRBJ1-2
CASNPGQGGGYTF
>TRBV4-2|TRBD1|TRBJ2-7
CASSQEYQDRPQYEQYF
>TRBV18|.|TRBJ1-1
CASSPRSGVDTEAFF
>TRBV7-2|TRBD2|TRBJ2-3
CAGTSGMTTDTQYF
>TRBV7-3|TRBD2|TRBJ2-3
CASSPSNSGTPSDTQYF
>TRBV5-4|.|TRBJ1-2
CASSSGSRANYGYTF
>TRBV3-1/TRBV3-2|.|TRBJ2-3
CASSQSPNTDTQYF
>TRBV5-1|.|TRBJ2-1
CASRDGSPYNEQFF
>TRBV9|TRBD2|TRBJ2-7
CASSAPPSGRFHEQYF
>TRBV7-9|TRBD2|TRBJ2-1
CASRLLAGDYNEQFF
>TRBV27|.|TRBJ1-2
CASSPTEVPAFLLFGYTF
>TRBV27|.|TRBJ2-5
CASSLYGEAPQETQYF
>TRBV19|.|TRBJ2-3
CASRGDDWGLNTDTQYF